These T cell receptor beta chains were read from a single sample in a study of T-cell reconstitution after alpha-beta-depleted transplantation in children. MiXCR, run by TCRdb on the PCR reads, gives a single entry per CDR3 protein. The data show under 300,000 distinct CDR3 sequences, 11% seen once. The sample here was peripheral blood, taken 180 days after TCRalphabeta/CD19-depleted stem cell transplant. These receptor sequences come from a male patient between 2 and 10 years old who had a stem cell transplant for chronic granulomatous disease, so the T cells may come from the graft donor. Both conserved end residues are part of each CDR3. D genes are given only for firm matches. Only some rows state a clone size, as once, few, many or a class for expanded clones.

D gene: .; clone size: many; V gene: TRBV15; J gene: TRBJ1-4; CDR3 DNA: TGTGCCACCAGCACCGAACAGGAGACTAATGAAAAACTGTTTTTT; CDR3 protein: CATSTEQETNEKLFF
D gene: .; clone size: many; V gene: TRBV12-3/TRBV12-4; J gene: TRBJ2-7; CDR3 DNA: TGTGCCAGCAGCTTAGCCAGTCCTAGGTGGGAGCAGTACTTC; CDR3 protein: CASSLASPRWEQYF
D gene: TRBD1; clone size: many; V gene: TRBV2; J gene: TRBJ2-3; CDR3 DNA: TGTGCCATCAGCGACAGGGGGACAGATACGCAGTATTTT; CDR3 protein: CAISDRGTDTQYF
D gene: TRBD2; clone size: many; V gene: TRBV7-6; J gene: TRBJ2-2; CDR3 DNA: TGTGCCAGCAGCCGACCTAGCGGGGGGGCAATCGGGGAGCTGTTTTTT; CDR3 protein: CASSRPSGGAIGELFF
D gene: .; clone size: many; V gene: TRBV12-3/TRBV12-4; J gene: TRBJ1-6; CDR3 DNA: TGTGCCAGCAGTTTACTAGGGGTTAATTCACCCCTCCACTTT; CDR3 protein: CASSLLGVNSPLHF
D gene: TRBD2; clone size: .; V gene: TRBV16; J gene: TRBJ2-1; CDR3 DNA: TGTGCCAGCAGCCGCAACCTACTAGCGGGAGGAACCAATGAGCAGTTCTTC; CDR3 protein: CASSRNLLAGGTNEQFF
D gene: .; clone size: many; V gene: TRBV7-8; J gene: TRBJ2-5; CDR3 DNA: TGTGCCAGCAGCTCGTTAAGGGGCAACCAAGAGACCCAGTACTTC; CDR3 protein: CASSSLRGNQETQYF
D gene: .; clone size: many; V gene: TRBV20-1; J gene: TRBJ1-4; CDR3 DNA: TGCAGTGCTAGAGAGGGACGGGAACTGTTTTTT; CDR3 protein: CSAREGRELFF
D gene: .; clone size: many; V gene: TRBV9; J gene: TRBJ2-1; CDR3 DNA: TGTGCCAGCAGCAGTGGGACGAGCAATGAGCAGTTCTTC; CDR3 protein: CASSSGTSNEQFF
D gene: .; clone size: many; V gene: TRBV5-1; J gene: TRBJ2-5; CDR3 DNA: TGCGCCAGCAGCTTAGGGCAGGGAGGTGGAGAGACCCAGTACTTC; CDR3 protein: CASSLGQGGGETQYF
D gene: .; clone size: many; V gene: TRBV12-3/TRBV12-4; J gene: TRBJ1-3; CDR3 DNA: TGTGCCAGCAGAGACCGGGCCCTGGGAGGAAACACCATATATTTT; CDR3 protein: CASRDRALGGNTIYF
D gene: .; clone size: few; V gene: TRBV12-3/TRBV12-4; J gene: TRBJ2-1; CDR3 DNA: TGTGCCAGCACCGACCGGGGCGGGACAGTCTCCTACAATGAGCAGTTCTTC; CDR3 protein: CASTDRGGTVSYNEQFF
D gene: .; clone size: many; V gene: TRBV20-1; J gene: TRBJ2-1; CDR3 DNA: TGCAGTGCGCAGAAAATAGGGGAGTTAAATGAGCAGTTCTTC; CDR3 protein: CSAQKIGELNEQFF
D gene: .; clone size: many; V gene: TRBV21-1; J gene: TRBJ2-1; CDR3 DNA: TGTGCCAGCAGCAACGGGGGCCGCAATGAGCAGTTCTTC; CDR3 protein: CASSNGGRNEQFF
D gene: .; clone size: many; V gene: TRBV7-2; J gene: TRBJ2-2; CDR3 DNA: TGTGCCAGCAGCCCCCTCCCCACCGGGGAGCTGTTTTTT; CDR3 protein: CASSPLPTGELFF
D gene: .; clone size: .; V gene: TRBV19; J gene: TRBJ1-5; CDR3 DNA: .; CDR3 protein: CASSTSGAGNQPQHF
D gene: TRBD1; clone size: many; V gene: TRBV15; J gene: TRBJ2-7; CDR3 DNA: TGTGCCACCAGCAGCGACAGGGGATCCTACGAGCAGTACTTC; CDR3 protein: CATSSDRGSYEQYF
D gene: .; clone size: many; V gene: TRBV9; J gene: TRBJ2-5; CDR3 DNA: TGTGCCAGCAGCGCTCCCGGGGGCCAAGAGACCCAGTACTTC; CDR3 protein: CASSAPGGQETQYF
D gene: .; clone size: many; V gene: TRBV27; J gene: TRBJ2-3; CDR3 DNA: TGTGCCAGCAAAGTCGGCTCTAGCACAGATACGCAGTATTTT; CDR3 protein: CASKVGSSTDTQYF
D gene: .; clone size: many; V gene: TRBV6-1; J gene: TRBJ2-7; CDR3 DNA: TGTGCCAGCAGTGCACGACAATTTACTATATACGAGCAGTACTTC; CDR3 protein: CASSARQFTIYEQYF
D gene: .; clone size: many; V gene: TRBV5-1; J gene: TRBJ2-1; CDR3 DNA: TGCGCCAGCAGCTTGGCCTTGGGGATCAACAATGAGCAGTTCTTC; CDR3 protein: CASSLALGINNEQFF
D gene: .; clone size: many; V gene: TRBV7-2; J gene: TRBJ2-3; CDR3 DNA: TGTGCCAGCAGCTCGCCGACTAGTCGCGCGCAGTATTTT; CDR3 protein: CASSSPTSRAQYF
D gene: TRBD2; clone size: many; V gene: TRBV4-1; J gene: TRBJ2-3; CDR3 DNA: TGCGCCAGCAGCCATCCCCGGGCGGGGGGGGCGGCAGATACGCAGTATTTT; CDR3 protein: CASSHPRAGGAADTQYF
D gene: .; clone size: .; V gene: TRBV7-3; J gene: TRBJ2-3; CDR3 DNA: TGTGCCAGCAGCTTAAGTGGAGGGGGCTCAGATACGCAGTATTTT; CDR3 protein: CASSLSGGGSDTQYF
D gene: TRBD1; clone size: many; V gene: TRBV7-6; J gene: TRBJ2-1; CDR3 DNA: TGTGCCAGCAGCTCCACAGGGGACACCTACAATGAGCAGTTCTTC; CDR3 protein: CASSSTGDTYNEQFF
D gene: TRBD2; clone size: many; V gene: TRBV20-1; J gene: TRBJ2-3; CDR3 DNA: TGCAGTGCTAGCCACCGGGGGGGGGATACGCAGTATTTT; CDR3 protein: CSASHRGGDTQYF